The next 13 T cell receptor beta chains were all read from a single sample in a study of T cell responses to AZD1222 COVID-19 vaccine. Clones were sequenced by immunoSEQ multiplex PCR, and TCRdb holds only the in-frame ones, with some missing. Among a few hundred thousand clones, approximately 95% were seen once, and the ten largest hold approximately 0.52%. The source was peripheral blood, collected on day 0 of AZD1222 vaccination. The receptors were gathered from an adult in good health.

This chain links TRBV6-5 with TRBJ1-1, with 8 bases fitting TRBD1. Germline loops: CDR1 MNHEY, CDR2 SVGAGI. With V trimmed by 2 bases and J by 6 bases, 8 bases remained unmatched. This CDR3 spans 15 amino acids. DNA of the CDR3: TGTGCCAGCAGTTACAGACAGGGGATGGTCGCTGAAGCTTTCTTT. Translated: CASSYRQGMVAEAFF.

This clone was recorded once. The rearrangement joins TRBV19 to TRBJ2-1; no firm D call. Germline V lookup: CDR1 LNHDA, CDR2 SQIVND (reference sequence). This CDR3 is 15 amino acids long. Trimming shortened V by 6 bases and J by 0 bases, and 12 bases separated the two germline ends. The CDR3 protein is CASRLGLSSYNEQFF. The CDR3 DNA sequence: TGTGCCAGTAGATTAGGCCTGAGCTCCTACAATGAGCAGTTCTTC.

This clone was counted a single time. DNA for the CDR3: TGTGCCAGCAGCAGACAGTCCAATCAGCCCCAGCATTTT. Translation gives CASSRQSNQPQHF. The V gene is TRBV7-3, the J gene TRBJ1-5; tentative D call: TRBD1 (5 bases). This CDR3 contains 13 residues. Trimming left V 5 bases short and J 3 bases short, with 8 bases between. Germline CDR1 is SGHTA and CDR2 is FQGTGA. The full variable domain, rest sourced from reference TRBV7-3 and TRBJ1-5, is GAGVSQTPSNKVTEKGKYVELRCDPISGHTALYWYRQSLGQGPEFLIYFQGTGAADDSGLPNDRFFAVRPEGSVSTLKIQRTERGDSAVYLCASSRQSNQPQHFGDGTRLSIL.

The rearrangement links TRBV28 to TRBJ1-2, with TRBD1 matching 7 bases. Losses at the gene ends were 11 bases for V and 4 bases for J; bases not matched to a gene: 10. Germline CDR1 and CDR2: MDHEN and SYDVKM. This CDR3 comprises 13 residues. The CDR3 loop is CAGGTALSYGYTF. The DNA of the CDR3 is TGTGCCGGAGGGACAGCCCTTAGCTATGGCTACACCTTC.

Only a few counts were recorded for this clone. The CDR3 DNA reads as TGTGCCAGCTCCCTACAGGGCACGGCCACCGGGGAGCTGTTTTTT. Residues: CASSLQGTATGELFF. This chain connects TRBV18 to TRBJ2-2; a possible D gene is TRBD1 (6 bases). The CDR3 extends over 15 amino acids. Germline loops: CDR1 KGHSH, CDR2 LQKENI. V dropped 6 bases and J dropped 4 bases, with 15 bases sitting between them. The full variable domain, completed using reference TRBV18 and TRBJ2-2, is NAGVMQNPRHLVRRRGQEARLRCSPMKGHSHVYWYRQLPEEGLKFMVYLQKENIIDESGMPKERFSAEFPKEGPSILRIQQVVRGDSAAYFCASSLQGTATGELFFGEGSRLTVL.

The chain uses TRBV9 and TRBJ2-2; D gene ambiguous. Between the trimmed V and J ends, which lost 2 bases and 3 bases, there was a span of 11 bases. Looked up from germline, CDR1 is SGDLS and CDR2 is YYNGEE. The length of the CDR3 is 15 residues. This CDR3 reads CASSVGIQDTGELFF. Written as DNA, the CDR3 is TGTGCCAGCAGCGTGGGCATTCAAGACACCGGGGAGCTGTTTTTT.

The rearrangement uses TRBV6-5 and TRBJ1-5, with D perhaps TRBD1 (5 bases). CDR3 size: 14 residues. V lost 4 bases and J lost 7, with 14 bases in between. CDR1 is MNHEY and CDR2 is SVGAGI in the germline V gene. The CDR3 coding sequence is TGTGCCAGCAGTTCGAAGGAGGGGCGACAGCCCCAGCATTTT. Translation: CASSSKEGRQPQHF.

This clone has more than one count but fewer than ten. The chain combines TRBV6-5 with TRBJ2-2, with D tentatively TRBD2 (5 bases). The germline V gene has CDR1 MNHEY and CDR2 SVGAGI. Trimming stripped 0 bases from V and 13 bases from J, with 15 bases between. CDR3 length equals 14 residues. CDR3 protein: CASSYSTGSRRLFF. DNA for the CDR3: TGTGCCAGCAGTTACTCGACGGGATCGCGGCGGCTGTTTTTT.

V gene TRBV24-1 combines with J gene TRBJ2-7; D is ambiguous. V lost 5 bases to trimming and J lost 1 base, with 14 bases between them. CDR3 length: 15 residues. Germline V gene sequence: CDR1 KGHDR, CDR2 SFDVKD. The CDR3 coding sequence is TGTGCCACCAGTGGAGGACCCAAGAGGTCCTACGAGCAGTACTTC. This encodes CATSGGPKRSYEQYF.

The V and J genes are TRBV6-4 and TRBJ1-2, with D tentatively TRBD1 (6 bases). Trimming took 2 bases from V and 3 from J, leaving 22 bases between them. From germline, CDR1 is MRHNA and CDR2 SNTAGT. The CDR3 has 18 amino acids. Here the CDR3 DNA reads TGTGCCAGCAGTGACCTTCGGAGGCGTACAAGGGGGTACTATGGCTACACCTTC. It encodes CASSDLRRRTRGYYGYTF.

The V and J genes are TRBV5-1 and TRBJ2-7; 12 positions match TRBD2. The CDR3 consists of 15 residues. Per germline, CDR1 SGHRS and CDR2 YFSETQ. With 2 bases clipped from V and 4 bases from J, the junction kept 4 bases outside the gene matches. CDR3 bases: TGCGCCAGCAGCTTAGATCTAGCGGGAGGGTACGAGCAGTACTTC. Amino acids: CASSLDLAGGYEQYF.

The V call is TRBV2, the J call TRBJ2-7; 10 positions agree with TRBD2. The germline CDR1 and CDR2 sequences are SNHLY and FYNNEI. The CDR3 is 15 amino acids. Trimming removed 8 bases from V and 7 bases from J; junction bases left unmatched: 14. Written as DNA, the CDR3 is TGTGCCAGCGTGGACAGGACTAGCGGCTCTGGTGAGCAGTACTTC. Its protein is CASVDRTSGSGEQYF. The whole variable domain, remainder taken from reference TRBV2 and TRBJ2-7, is EPEVTQTPSHQVTQMGQEVILRCVPISNHLYFYWYRQILGQKVEFLVSFYNNEISEKSEIFDDQFSVERPDGSNFTLKIRSTKLEDSAMYFCASVDRTSGSGEQYFGPGTRLTVT.

This chain uses TRBV30 with TRBJ1-1; weak D call: TRBD1 (5 bases). The V end lost 4 bases, the J end lost 11 bases, and 14 bases lay between the germline ends. The germline gives CDR1 GTSNPN, CDR2 SVGIG (reference sequence). This CDR3 has 11 amino acids. CDR3 in DNA: TGTGCCTGGACGCCGGGGCTGGGGGCTTTCTTT. It translates to CAWTPGLGAFF.